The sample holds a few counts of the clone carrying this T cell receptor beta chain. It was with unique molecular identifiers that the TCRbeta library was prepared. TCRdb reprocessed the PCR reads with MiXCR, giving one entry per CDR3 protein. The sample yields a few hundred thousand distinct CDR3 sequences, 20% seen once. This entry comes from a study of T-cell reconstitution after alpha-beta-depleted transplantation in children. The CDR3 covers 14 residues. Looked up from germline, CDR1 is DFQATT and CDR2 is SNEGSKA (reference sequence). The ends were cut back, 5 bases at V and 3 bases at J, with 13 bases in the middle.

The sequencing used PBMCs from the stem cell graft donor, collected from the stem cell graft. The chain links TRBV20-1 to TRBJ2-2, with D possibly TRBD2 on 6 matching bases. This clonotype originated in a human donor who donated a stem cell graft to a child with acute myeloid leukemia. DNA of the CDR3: TGCAGTGCTCCCCGGACTACTTACACCGGGGAGCTGTTTTTT. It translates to CSAPRTTYTGELFF.